This T cell receptor beta chain was obtained from a study of blood T cell repertoires in COVID-19. The overall study: Nucleic acid was either cDNA or gDNA, and it came from T cells, B-cell-depleted T cells, or PBMCs.

In germline, CDR1 is SNHLY, CDR2 FYNNEI. V lost 1 base to trimming and J lost 9 bases; unmatched junction nucleotides: 12. The CDR3 contains 15 residues. This clone was seen a handful of times. Profiling relied on immunoSEQ multiplex PCR, and the TCRdb table lists in-frame clones only, not all of them. The sample shows nearly 200,000 clones, about four fifths of them seen only once. This clonotype was sampled from a woman between 70 and 85 years old with active or convalescent COVID-19. This chain links TRBV2 with TRBJ2-7; 7 bases map to TRBD2. The sample taken for sequencing was peripheral blood. The CDR3 region has the DNA TGTGCCAGCAGTGAAGGGGTAGCGGGCTCCGTTGGGCAGTACTTC. It is translated as CASSEGVAGSVGQYF.